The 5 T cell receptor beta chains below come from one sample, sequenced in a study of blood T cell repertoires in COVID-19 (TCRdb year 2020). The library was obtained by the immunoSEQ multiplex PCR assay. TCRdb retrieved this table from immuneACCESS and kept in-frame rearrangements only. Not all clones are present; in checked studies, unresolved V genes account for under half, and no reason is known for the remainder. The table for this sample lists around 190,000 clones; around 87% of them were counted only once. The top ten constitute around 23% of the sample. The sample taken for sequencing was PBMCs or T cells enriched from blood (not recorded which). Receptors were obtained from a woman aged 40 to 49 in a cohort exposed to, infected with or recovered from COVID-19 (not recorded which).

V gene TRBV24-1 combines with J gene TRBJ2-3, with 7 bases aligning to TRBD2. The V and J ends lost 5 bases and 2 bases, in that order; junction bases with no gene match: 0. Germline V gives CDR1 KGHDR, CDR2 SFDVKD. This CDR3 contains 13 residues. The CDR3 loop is CATSGLATDTQYF. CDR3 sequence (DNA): TGTGCCACCAGTGGACTAGCCACAGATACGCAGTATTTT.

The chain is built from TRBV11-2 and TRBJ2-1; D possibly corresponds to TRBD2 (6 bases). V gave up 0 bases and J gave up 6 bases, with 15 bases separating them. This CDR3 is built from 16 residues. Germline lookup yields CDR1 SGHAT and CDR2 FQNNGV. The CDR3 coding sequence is TGTGCCAGCAGCTTAGAGGGAACGGGAGAGGGCAATGAGCAGTTCTTC. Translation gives CASSLEGTGEGNEQFF.

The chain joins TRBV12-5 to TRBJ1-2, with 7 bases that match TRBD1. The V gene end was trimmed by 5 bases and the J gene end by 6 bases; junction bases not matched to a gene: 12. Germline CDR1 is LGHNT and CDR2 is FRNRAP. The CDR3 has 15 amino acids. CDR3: CASGPIRVGGNGYTF. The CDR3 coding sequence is TGTGCTAGTGGTCCTATCCGGGTAGGGGGCAATGGCTACACCTTC.

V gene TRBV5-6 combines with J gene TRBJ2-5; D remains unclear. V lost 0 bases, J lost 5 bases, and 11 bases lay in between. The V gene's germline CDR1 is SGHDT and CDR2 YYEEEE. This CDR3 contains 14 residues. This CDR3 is CASSLGPEAETQYF. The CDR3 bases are TGTGCCAGCAGCTTGGGTCCCGAGGCCGAGACCCAGTACTTC.

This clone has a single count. The DNA for the CDR3 is TGTGCCAGCACTCCAGGGGGATACACTGAAGCTTTCTTT. It translates to CASTPGGYTEAFF. The chain couples TRBV12-3 or TRBV12-4 to TRBJ1-1, with 7 positions matching TRBD1. CDR3 length: 13 residues. V shed 7 bases and J 3 bases; nucleotides not matched to a gene: 5.